The next 9 T cell receptor beta chains were all read from a single sample in a study of CD8+CD57+ T cells in acquired aplastic anemia. Sequenced patients had shown CD8+CD57+ cell expansion by flow cytometry. For CDR3 and TCR beta VDJ profiling, genomic DNA was the template used. TCRdb re-called the reads through MiXCR, storing one row per CDR3 protein. Of some 120,000 distinct CDR3 sequences listed, over 30% are singletons. The sample comprised sorted CD4+, CD8+, or CD8+CD57+ T cells (not recorded which) from PBMCs. These receptors all come from a human donor with aplastic anemia.

This clonotype came up a few times. J is TRBJ1-5 and V is TRBV18; D remains ambiguous. The V end was cut by 6 bases, the J end by 8 bases, with 29 bases between. This CDR3 comprises 18 residues. Germline values: CDR1 KGHSH, CDR2 LQKENI. CDR3 loop: CASSPRRPSNRVVEPQHF. DNA for the CDR3: TGTGCCAGCTCTCCGCGAAGGCCGAGCAATCGGGTGGTGGAGCCCCAGCATTTT.

This clonotype was counted only a few times. Germline and junction disagree at one end, which may indicate a read error. This sequence joins TRBV24-1 and TRBJ1-5; 8 positions match TRBD1. Looked up from germline, CDR1 is KGHDR and CDR2 is SFDVKD. The CDR3 loop spans 16 amino acids. DNA for the CDR3: TGTGCCACCAGTGATTTGCAGTCAGGGGGCAAGCAGCCCCAGCATTTT. As protein: CATSDLQSGGKQPQHF.

There are many counts of this clonotype. J is TRBJ2-7 and V is TRBV14; D unresolved. CDR1 SGHDN and CDR2 FVKESK come from the germline V gene. Trimming pared 4 bases from V and 6 bases from J, leaving 10 bases between. This CDR3 region has 12 residues. CDR3: CASSLTLSEQYF. The CDR3 DNA reads as TGTGCCAGCAGCCTGACCTTGAGCGAGCAGTACTTC.

This clonotype was detected many times. The chain is built from TRBV10-3 and TRBJ2-1, with a tentative D call TRBD2 (6 bases). Germline-derived CDR1 and CDR2 are ENHRY and SYGVKD. Trimming took off 5 bases at V and 1 base at J, with 12 bases between the two ends. The CDR3 runs 15 residues. The CDR3 spells CAISTTSPSYNEQFF. The CDR3 nucleotides are TGTGCCATCAGTACTACTAGCCCTTCCTACAATGAGCAGTTCTTC.

In its sample, this clonotype was seen a few times. The chain links TRBV7-9 to TRBJ2-1; the D is unclear. The CDR3 spans 13 residues. The V gene lost 6 bases and the J gene lost 3 bases, with 9 bases spanning the gap. Germline-derived CDR1 and CDR2 are SEHNR and FQNEAQ (reference sequence). The CDR3 protein is CASSYDIYNEQFF. The CDR3 region has the DNA TGTGCCAGCAGTTACGACATCTACAATGAGCAGTTCTTC.

This chain joins TRBV19 and TRBJ1-6; possibly TRBD1 for D (5 bases). V dropped 5 bases and J dropped 4 bases, with 15 bases sitting between them. Germline CDR1 reads LNHDA; CDR2 reads SQIVND (reference sequence). The CDR3 has 16 residues. The CDR3 loop reads CASSVGPGGYNSPLHF. CDR3 sequence (DNA): TGTGCCAGTAGTGTTGGGCCGGGGGGGTATAATTCACCCCTCCACTTT.

This clonotype was recorded many times. The V call is TRBV19, the J call TRBJ1-1; D may be TRBD1 (6 bases). Trimming stripped 5 bases from V and 5 bases from J, with 12 bases between. The CDR3 has 13 residues. Germline CDR1 is LNHDA and CDR2 is SQIVND (reference sequence). This CDR3 is CASSVARGTEAFF. CDR3 nucleotide sequence: TGTGCCAGTAGTGTCGCAAGGGGGACTGAAGCTTTCTTT.

This clonotype appeared many times. One end of the junction does not line up with germline, which may come from a read error. The V call is TRBV2, the J call TRBJ1-1, with D perhaps matching TRBD1 (6 bases). CDR1 and CDR2 (germline): SNHLY, FYNNEI. The CDR3 is 11 amino acids. This chain's CDR3 is CASSQSRDILF. The CDR3 region has the DNA TGTGCCAGCAGCCAGAGCAGGGACATTCTCTTT. The whole variable domain, filled in from reference TRBV2 and TRBJ1-1, reads EPEVTQTPSHQVTQMGQEVILRCVPISNHLYFYWYRQILGQKVEFLVSFYNNEISEKSEIFDDQFSVERPDGSNFTLKIRSTKLEDSAMYFCASSQSRDILFGQGTRLTVV.

This clonotype was seen a single time. The junction differs from germline at one of its ends, possibly a read error. The V gene is TRBV20-1, the J gene TRBJ1-6; a weak D match, TRBD1 (6 bases). The CDR3 consists of 12 residues. Germline values: CDR1 DFQATT, CDR2 SNEGSKA (reference sequence). CDR3 DNA: TGCGGTGCAACAGGGCAGGGGTCACCCCTCCACTTT. Protein: CGATGQGSPLHF.